These T cell receptor beta chains were read from a single sample in a study of blood T cell repertoires in COVID-19. Sequencing was performed with immunoSEQ multiplex PCR; in TCRdb, only in-frame clones are kept and a portion is missing. The table lists about 350,000 clones, about 90% of them singletons. Sequencing used PBMCs or T cells enriched from blood (not recorded which). Source of these receptors: a young woman who had recovered from COVID-19. Both conserved end residues are part of each CDR3. Each record gives: D gene, J gene, clone size, V gene, CDR3 protein, CDR3 DNA. A D gene is named only where the DNA matches it firmly. Not all rows give a size; the values are once, few, many and, for expanded clones, a class.

>TRBD1|TRBJ1-2|NA|TRBV18
CASSPPDRGLSYTF
TGTGCCAGCTCACCACCGGACAGGGGTTTAAGCTACACCTTC
>NA|TRBJ1-2|NA|TRBV10-2
CASSLQQYGYTF
TGCGCCAGCAGTCTGCAACAGTATGGCTACACCTTC
>TRBD1|TRBJ1-6|NA|TRBV30
CAWSGQVLAALHF
TGTGCCTGGAGCGGACAGGTTTTGGCGGCCCTCCACTTT
>TRBD2|TRBJ2-3|once|TRBV4-1
CASSQKPGLAGATSTDTQYF
TGCGCCAGCAGCCAGAAACCGGGACTAGCGGGGGCCACTAGCACAGATACGCAGTATTTT
>TRBD2|TRBJ2-1|once|TRBV7-9
CASSLARASGASSYNEQFF
TGTGCCAGCAGCTTGGCTCGGGCTAGCGGGGCGAGCTCCTACAATGAGCAGTTCTTC
>NA|TRBJ1-1|NA|TRBV28
CASSSGTTRRGAFF
TGTGCCAGCAGTTCGGGGACTACACGACGCGGAGCTTTCTTT
>NA|TRBJ1-1|NA|TRBV10-3
CAISEVGANTEAFF
TGTGCCATCAGTGAGGTAGGGGCAAACACTGAAGCTTTCTTT
>NA|TRBJ1-2|NA|TRBV9
CASSVGPGVEYNYGYTF
TGTGCCAGCAGCGTAGGACCAGGGGTGGAATATAACTATGGCTACACCTTC
>NA|TRBJ2-2|NA|TRBV28
CASMSVNTGELFF
TGTGCCAGCATGTCAGTTAACACCGGGGAGCTGTTTTTT
>NA|TRBJ2-7|NA|TRBV20-1
CSARGNEQYF
TGCAGTGCTAGGGGCAACGAGCAGTACTTC
>TRBD1|TRBJ1-1|once|TRBV6-5
CASTRGQMNTEAFF
TGTGCCAGCACCAGGGGACAGATGAACACTGAAGCTTTCTTT
>TRBD2|TRBJ2-1|NA|TRBV7-6
CASSRTSGGNNEQFF
TGTGCCAGCAGCCGCACTAGCGGGGGTAACAATGAGCAGTTCTTC
>TRBD2|TRBJ2-1|NA|TRBV29-1
CSVTRTSGEQFF
TGCAGCGTTACCCGGACTAGCGGTGAGCAGTTCTTC
>NA|TRBJ1-3|NA|TRBV6-6
CASSPSAGGNTIYF
TGTGCCAGCAGCCCGTCTGCAGGGGGAAACACCATATATTTT
>NA|TRBJ1-2|NA|TRBV5-1
CASALESTNYGYTF
TGCGCCAGCGCCCTCGAGTCTACTAACTATGGCTACACCTTC
>NA|TRBJ2-6|NA|TRBV4-1
CASSQEGSLTGANVLTF
TGCGCCAGCAGCCAAGAGGGCAGCCTCACTGGGGCCAACGTCCTGACTTTC
>NA|TRBJ2-7|NA|TRBV28
CASSFSGNSYEQYF
TGTGCCAGCAGTTTTTCAGGGAACTCCTACGAGCAGTACTTC
>TRBD2|TRBJ2-7|few|TRBV28
CASSLTSGHDYEQYF
TGTGCCAGCAGCCTCACTAGCGGGCATGACTACGAGCAGTACTTC
>NA|TRBJ1-1|once|TRBV29-1
CSVSDRNTEAFF
TGCAGCGTTTCGGACAGAAACACTGAAGCTTTCTTT